The rows below give T cell receptor beta chains drawn from one sample of a study of Graves' ophthalmopathy and Graves' hyperthyroidism. In TCRdb, the multiplex PCR reads were re-called with MiXCR into one record per CDR3 protein. The sample lists about 640,000 distinct CDR3 sequences, roughly two fifths seen once, with 3% to 3.5% in the top ten. Sequenced sample: peripheral blood. The receptor source for this set is an adult man with Graves' ophthalmopathy. Each CDR3 is given with its conserved first and last residue. The D gene is left open where the match is weak. Part of the rows lack a size; the others show once, few, many or a class for expanded clones.

j_gene: TRBJ1-3; abundance: -; v_gene: TRBV6-1; d_gene: -; CDR3aa: CASSWSPGNTIYF; CDR3nt: TGTGCCAGCTCTTGGTCCCCTGGAAACACCATATATTTT
j_gene: TRBJ2-7; abundance: many; v_gene: TRBV7-8; d_gene: -; CDR3aa: CASSFGDSPTYEQYF; CDR3nt: TGTGCCAGCAGCTTTGGCGACAGTCCGACCTACGAGCAGTACTTC
j_gene: TRBJ1-1; abundance: many; v_gene: TRBV2; d_gene: -; CDR3aa: CASSILGTGEAFF; CDR3nt: -
j_gene: TRBJ1-1; abundance: few; v_gene: TRBV9; d_gene: -; CDR3aa: CASSPPPDTEAFF; CDR3nt: TGTGCCAGCAGCCCCCCCCCGGACACTGAAGCTTTCTTT
j_gene: TRBJ2-7; abundance: few; v_gene: TRBV5-1; d_gene: TRBD1; CDR3aa: CASSLGQGTSSYEQYF; CDR3nt: TGCGCCAGCAGCTTGGGACAGGGAACCAGCTCCTACGAGCAGTACTTC
j_gene: TRBJ1-1; abundance: many; v_gene: TRBV9; d_gene: -; CDR3aa: CASSPLRNTEAFF; CDR3nt: TGTGCCAGCAGCCCGTTGCGGAACACTGAAGCTTTCTTT
j_gene: TRBJ2-6; abundance: -; v_gene: TRBV25-1; d_gene: -; CDR3aa: CAWRTSGASGANVLTF; CDR3nt: TGTGCCTGGCGGACTTCGGGGGCATCGGGGGCCAACGTCCTGACTTTC
j_gene: TRBJ1-3; abundance: -; v_gene: TRBV25-1; d_gene: -; CDR3aa: CASSAAGRGNTIYF; CDR3nt: TGTGCCAGCAGTGCGGCAGGGAGAGGAAACACCATATATTTT
j_gene: TRBJ1-4; abundance: many; v_gene: TRBV5-1; d_gene: -; CDR3aa: CASSLVTMGEKLFF; CDR3nt: TGCGCCAGCAGCTTGGTAACGATGGGTGAAAAACTGTTTTTT
j_gene: TRBJ1-2; abundance: many; v_gene: TRBV20-1; d_gene: -; CDR3aa: CSARDSGRVVYGYTF; CDR3nt: TGCAGTGCTAGAGATTCGGGCAGGGTGGTCTATGGCTACACCTTC
j_gene: TRBJ2-5; abundance: -; v_gene: TRBV7-6; d_gene: TRBD2; CDR3aa: CASSSWTREETQYF; CDR3nt: TGTGCCAGCAGCAGTTGGACTAGAGAAGAGACCCAGTACTTC
j_gene: TRBJ2-7; abundance: -; v_gene: TRBV4-1; d_gene: -; CDR3aa: CASSQDRQRHSYEQYF; CDR3nt: TGCGCCAGCAGCCAAGATCGGCAGAGACACTCCTACGAGCAGTACTTC
j_gene: TRBJ2-1; abundance: -; v_gene: TRBV2; d_gene: -; CDR3aa: CASRTYNEQFF; CDR3nt: TGTGCCAGCAGAACCTACAATGAGCAGTTCTTC
j_gene: TRBJ1-4; abundance: -; v_gene: TRBV10-2; d_gene: -; CDR3aa: CASSESGQENEKLFF; CDR3nt: TGCGCCAGCAGTGAGTCGGGTCAGGAGAATGAAAAACTGTTTTTT
j_gene: TRBJ1-4; abundance: -; v_gene: TRBV25-1; d_gene: TRBD1; CDR3aa: CASSERGTGTNEKLIF; CDR3nt: TGTGCCAGCAGTGAACGGGGGACAGGGACTAATGAAAAACTGATTTTT
j_gene: TRBJ2-7; abundance: many; v_gene: TRBV20-1; d_gene: -; CDR3aa: CSARDRVRGSYEQYF; CDR3nt: TGCAGTGCTAGAGATCGCGTCAGGGGATCTTACGAGCAGTACTTC
j_gene: TRBJ1-2; abundance: many; v_gene: TRBV20-1; d_gene: -; CDR3aa: CSTRTAVGGYTF; CDR3nt: TGCAGTACTCGGACAGCTGTAGGAGGCTACACCTTC
j_gene: TRBJ2-5; abundance: many; v_gene: TRBV12-3/TRBV12-4; d_gene: TRBD1; CDR3aa: CASSNGTVETQYF; CDR3nt: TGTGCCAGCAGCAACGGGACAGTCGAGACCCAGTACTTC
j_gene: TRBJ1-5; abundance: few; v_gene: TRBV14; d_gene: -; CDR3aa: CASSGQLSNQPQHF; CDR3nt: TGTGCCAGCTCAGGACAGCTTAGCAATCAGCCCCAGCATTTT
j_gene: TRBJ2-5; abundance: -; v_gene: TRBV19; d_gene: TRBD2; CDR3aa: CASSIDLPASGGWETQYF; CDR3nt: TGTGCCAGTAGTATAGATCTCCCCGCAAGCGGGGGATGGGAGACCCAGTACTTC
j_gene: TRBJ1-1; abundance: -; v_gene: TRBV11-3; d_gene: -; CDR3aa: CASSLRQAAFF; CDR3nt: TGTGCCAGCAGCTTAAGACAGGCAGCTTTCTTT
j_gene: TRBJ1-1; abundance: many; v_gene: TRBV11-3; d_gene: -; CDR3aa: CASSLDAEGTEAFF; CDR3nt: TGTGCCAGCAGCTTAGACGCTGAGGGCACTGAAGCTTTCTTT
j_gene: TRBJ2-7; abundance: few; v_gene: TRBV14; d_gene: -; CDR3aa: CASSYNNPGPDRYEQYF; CDR3nt: TGTGCCAGCAGTTATAACAATCCGGGACCCGACCGCTACGAGCAGTACTTC
j_gene: TRBJ2-3; abundance: many; v_gene: TRBV10-3; d_gene: -; CDR3aa: CAISESWASTDTQYF; CDR3nt: TGTGCCATCAGTGAGTCGTGGGCTAGCACAGATACGCAGTATTTT
j_gene: TRBJ1-5; abundance: -; v_gene: TRBV12-3/TRBV12-4; d_gene: -; CDR3aa: CASSFTKGQAKNNQPQHF; CDR3nt: TGTGCCAGCAGTTTCACAAAGGGACAAGCTAAAAACAATCAGCCCCAGCATTTT
j_gene: TRBJ2-5; abundance: few; v_gene: TRBV2; d_gene: -; CDR3aa: CASRLDPGGVETQYF; CDR3nt: TGTGCCAGCAGATTAGACCCCGGCGGAGTAGAGACCCAGTACTTC
j_gene: TRBJ2-7; abundance: -; v_gene: TRBV2; d_gene: -; CDR3aa: CATYGRTEGEQYF; CDR3nt: TGTGCCACCTATGGGAGGACAGAGGGCGAGCAGTACTTC
j_gene: TRBJ1-1; abundance: -; v_gene: TRBV29-1; d_gene: TRBD1; CDR3aa: CSVSYRGTEAFF; CDR3nt: TGCAGCGTTAGTTACAGGGGGACTGAAGCTTTCTTT
j_gene: TRBJ2-7; abundance: -; v_gene: TRBV14; d_gene: TRBD2; CDR3aa: CAGSQVAGGPYEQYF; CDR3nt: TGTGCCGGCAGCCAAGTGGCGGGGGGCCCGTACGAGCAGTACTTC
j_gene: TRBJ1-2; abundance: -; v_gene: TRBV29-1; d_gene: TRBD1; CDR3aa: CSPMAGTDGYTF; CDR3nt: TGCAGCCCAATGGCCGGGACAGACGGCTACACCTTC
j_gene: TRBJ2-5; abundance: many; v_gene: TRBV7-6; d_gene: TRBD2; CDR3aa: CASSLTSGGVETQYF; CDR3nt: TGTGCCAGCAGCTTAACTAGCGGGGGGGTGGAGACCCAGTACTTC
j_gene: TRBJ1-2; abundance: -; v_gene: TRBV4-1; d_gene: -; CDR3aa: CASSQDGATLGTYGYTF; CDR3nt: TGCGCCAGCAGCCAAGATGGGGCGACCTTGGGGACCTATGGCTACACCTTC
j_gene: TRBJ2-2; abundance: -; v_gene: TRBV19; d_gene: TRBD2; CDR3aa: CASSILHGGRVTGELFF; CDR3nt: TGTGCCAGTAGTATACTCCATGGAGGGAGGGTTACCGGGGAGCTGTTTTTT
j_gene: TRBJ2-3; abundance: few; v_gene: TRBV29-1; d_gene: TRBD2; CDR3aa: CSVGLAGGTDTQYF; CDR3nt: TGCAGCGTTGGACTAGCGGGAGGCACAGATACGCAGTATTTT
j_gene: TRBJ2-2; abundance: many; v_gene: TRBV24-1; d_gene: -; CDR3aa: CATSDHRGRGSGELFF; CDR3nt: TGTGCCACCAGTGATCACCGGGGACGCGGGTCCGGGGAGCTGTTTTTT
j_gene: TRBJ1-1; abundance: many; v_gene: TRBV5-5; d_gene: -; CDR3aa: CASSRVFGGEAFF; CDR3nt: TGTGCCAGCAGCCGCGTGTTTGGGGGGGAAGCTTTCTTT